These 13 T cell receptor beta chains came from one sample sequenced in a study of cytomegalovirus exposure and HLA in healthy donors. PCR involved 60 Vbeta and 13 Jbeta primers. The table came from immunoSEQ multiplex PCR; TCRdb's copy has only in-frame clones and leaves some out. Here the sample spans fewer than 200,000 clones, around 90% being singletons. Sequenced: PBMCs. These receptors all come from a boy aged 2-9 years in good health and CMV-seronegative.

The chain couples TRBV4-1 to TRBJ2-3, with 9 bases aligning to TRBD2. J lost 6 bases, V lost 3 bases, and 4 bases had no gene match. The germline gives CDR1 MGHRA, CDR2 YSYEKL. The CDR3 runs to 14 residues. CDR3 sequence: CASSQLAGSDTQYF. The DNA of the CDR3 is TGCGCCAGCAGCCAGCTAGCGGGGTCGGATACGCAGTATTTT.

The sample holds one count of this clone. This rearrangement joins TRBV19 to TRBJ2-2; D call uncertain. The length of the CDR3 is 13 residues. Germline V gene data show CDR1 as LNHDA and CDR2 as SQIVND (reference sequence). Trimming took 2 bases from V and 4 from J, leaving 5 bases between them. The CDR3 here is CASSIHPTGELFF. The CDR3 region has the DNA TGTGCCAGTAGTATACATCCCACCGGGGAGCTGTTTTTT.

This CDR3 is CASSPQGQGYEQYF. CDR3 bases: TGTGCCAGCTCACCACAGGGACAGGGTTACGAGCAGTACTTC. The chain is built from TRBV18 and TRBJ2-7; the match to TRBD1 covers 9 bases. The CDR3 extends over 14 amino acids. Germline V gives CDR1 KGHSH, CDR2 LQKENI. With V trimmed by 1 base and J by 4 bases, 2 bases remained unmatched. The full variable domain, rest sourced from reference TRBV18 and TRBJ2-7, is NAGVMQNPRHLVRRRGQEARLRCSPMKGHSHVYWYRQLPEEGLKFMVYLQKENIIDESGMPKERFSAEFPKEGPSILRIQQVVRGDSAAYFCASSPQGQGYEQYFGPGTRLTVT.

The rearrangement links TRBV5-1 to TRBJ2-3, with 9 bases fitting TRBD1. This CDR3 is 16 amino acids long. V gave up 4 bases and J gave up 2 bases; unmatched junction bases: 8. Germline V gene data show CDR1 as SGHRS and CDR2 as YFSETQ. The CDR3 DNA is TGCGCCAGCAGCCCCGGGACAGGGACTTCCACAGATACGCAGTATTTT. Protein sequence: CASSPGTGTSTDTQYF.

CDR3 in DNA: TGCGCCAGCAGCCTGGACAGAACTTACAATGAGCAGTTCTTC. This codes for CASSLDRTYNEQFF. J is TRBJ2-1 and V is TRBV5-1, with D perhaps matching TRBD1 (6 bases). Trimming took off 4 bases at V and 4 bases at J, with 12 bases between the two ends. This CDR3 region has 14 residues. CDR1 and CDR2 from the germline V gene are SGHRS and YFSETQ.

This rearrangement joins TRBV10-3 to TRBJ2-2, with 11 bases identical to TRBD2. J gave up 2 bases and V 3 bases, and 5 bases lay outside the gene matches. Germline CDR1 and CDR2: ENHRY and SYGVKD. This CDR3 is 17 amino acids long. CDR3 in amino acids: CAISDPGLAENTGELFF. Here the CDR3 DNA reads TGTGCCATCAGTGACCCGGGACTAGCGGAAAACACCGGGGAGCTGTTTTTT.

The chain links TRBV28 to TRBJ2-1; D perhaps matches TRBD1 (5 bases). Germline CDR1 reads MDHEN; CDR2 reads SYDVKM. The CDR3 sequence is 14 residues long. V lost 8 bases to trimming and J lost 9 bases, with 20 bases between them. The CDR3 region is CASVVGQIYGEQFF. CDR3 bases: TGTGCCAGCGTCGTGGGGCAGATTTATGGTGAGCAGTTCTTC.

The chain couples TRBV21-1 to TRBJ1-6; the table names TRBD1, a call not compared with the DNA. TRBV21-1 has pseudogene status. CDR3 size: 19 residues. The CDR3 nucleotides are TGTGCCAGCAGCAAAGGTTCAGGACAGGAGAGCTCCTATAATTCACCCCTCCACTTT. The encoded protein is CASSKGSGQESSYNSPLHF.

This clone was recorded only once. The chain recombines TRBV7-9 with TRBJ2-3, with TRBD2 identical over 7 bases. Germline trimming cut 5 bases from V and 2 bases from J; bases unmatched to any gene: 16. CDR1 and CDR2 from the germline V gene are SEHNR and FQNEAQ (reference sequence). This CDR3 is 18 amino acids long. The CDR3 sequence is CASSHPPAPAGYTDTQYF. In nucleotides, the CDR3 is TGTGCCAGCAGCCACCCCCCGGCTCCAGCGGGATACACAGATACGCAGTATTTT.

This clone was recorded a few times. V and J are TRBV18 and TRBJ2-7; tentatively, D is TRBD1 (5 bases). CDR3 length equals 16 residues. Trimming shortened V by 6 bases and J by 0 bases, and 18 bases separated the two germline ends. Looked up from germline, CDR1 is KGHSH and CDR2 is LQKENI. The CDR3 here is CASSKTPQGSSYEQYF. In DNA form, the CDR3 reads TGTGCCAGCTCCAAAACCCCGCAGGGATCCTCCTACGAGCAGTACTTC.

The chain is built from TRBV29-1 and TRBJ1-3; D unresolved. The CDR3 sequence is 12 residues long. V lost 3 bases and J 2 bases, leaving 5 bases between the germline ends. CDR1 is SQVTM, CDR2 ANQGSEA, per germline. This CDR3 reads CSVDIAGNTIYF. CDR3 coding DNA: TGCAGCGTTGATATAGCTGGAAACACCATATATTTT.

The gene calls are TRBV28 and TRBJ2-2, with D possibly matching TRBD1 (6 bases). CDR3 length: 15 residues. The ends were cut back, 2 bases at V and 6 bases at J, with 13 bases in the middle. Germline CDR1 MDHEN, CDR2 SYDVKM. This chain's CDR3 is CASSLRQAQAGELFF. CDR3 in DNA: TGTGCCAGCAGTTTACGACAGGCCCAGGCCGGGGAGCTGTTTTTT. Drawing the rest from reference TRBV28 and TRBJ2-2, the complete variable domain is DVKVTQSSRYLVKRTGEKVFLECVQDMDHENMFWYRQDPGLGLRLIYFSYDVKMKEKGDIPEGYSVSREKKERFSLILESASTNQTSMYLCASSLRQAQAGELFFGEGSRLTVL.

The chain couples TRBV6-6 to TRBJ1-2; D perhaps matches TRBD1 (5 bases). The length of the CDR3 is 15 residues. In germline, CDR1 is MNHNY, CDR2 SVGAGI (reference sequence). The V end was cut by 7 bases, the J end by 3 bases, with 18 bases between. The CDR3 DNA follows: TGTGCCAGCATCCCACCGCAGGGTAGGGACTATGGCTACACCTTC. This translates into CASIPPQGRDYGYTF.